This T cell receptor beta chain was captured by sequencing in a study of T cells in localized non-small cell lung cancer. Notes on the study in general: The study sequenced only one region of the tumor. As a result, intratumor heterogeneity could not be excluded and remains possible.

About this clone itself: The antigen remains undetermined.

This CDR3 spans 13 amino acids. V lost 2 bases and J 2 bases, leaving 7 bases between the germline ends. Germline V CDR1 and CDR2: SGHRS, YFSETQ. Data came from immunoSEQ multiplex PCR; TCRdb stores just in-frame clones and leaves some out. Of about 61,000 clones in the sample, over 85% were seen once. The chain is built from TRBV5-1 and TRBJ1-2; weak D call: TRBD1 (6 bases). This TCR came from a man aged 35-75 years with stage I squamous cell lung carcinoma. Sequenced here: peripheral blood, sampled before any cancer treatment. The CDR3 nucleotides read TGCGCCAGCAGCTTACAGGGAAACTATGGCTACACCTTC. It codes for CASSLQGNYGYTF.